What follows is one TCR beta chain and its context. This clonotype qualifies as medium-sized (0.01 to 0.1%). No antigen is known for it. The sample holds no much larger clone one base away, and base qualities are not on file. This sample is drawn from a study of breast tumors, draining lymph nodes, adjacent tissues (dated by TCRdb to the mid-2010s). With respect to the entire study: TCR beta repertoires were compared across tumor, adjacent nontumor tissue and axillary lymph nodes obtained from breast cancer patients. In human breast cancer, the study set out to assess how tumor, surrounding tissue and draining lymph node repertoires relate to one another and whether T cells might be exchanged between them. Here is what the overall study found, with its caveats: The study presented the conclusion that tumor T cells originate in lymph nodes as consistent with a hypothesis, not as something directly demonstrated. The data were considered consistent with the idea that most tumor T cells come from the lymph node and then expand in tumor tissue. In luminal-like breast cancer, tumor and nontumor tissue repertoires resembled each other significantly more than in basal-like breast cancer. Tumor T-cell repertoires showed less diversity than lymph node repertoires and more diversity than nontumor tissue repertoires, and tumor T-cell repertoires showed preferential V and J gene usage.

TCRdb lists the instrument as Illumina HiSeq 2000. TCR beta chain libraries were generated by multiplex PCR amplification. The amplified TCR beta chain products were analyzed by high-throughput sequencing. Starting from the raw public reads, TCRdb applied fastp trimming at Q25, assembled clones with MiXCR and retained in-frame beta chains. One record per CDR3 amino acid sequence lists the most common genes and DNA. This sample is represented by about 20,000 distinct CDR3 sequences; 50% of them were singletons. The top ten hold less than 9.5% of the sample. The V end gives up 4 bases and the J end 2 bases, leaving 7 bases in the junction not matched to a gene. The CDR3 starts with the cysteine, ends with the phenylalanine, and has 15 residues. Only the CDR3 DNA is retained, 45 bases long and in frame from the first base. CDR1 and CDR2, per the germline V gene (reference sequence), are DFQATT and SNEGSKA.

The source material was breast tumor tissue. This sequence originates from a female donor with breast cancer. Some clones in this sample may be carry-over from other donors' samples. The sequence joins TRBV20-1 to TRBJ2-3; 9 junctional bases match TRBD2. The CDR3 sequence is CSATELAGLTDTQYF. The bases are TGCAGTGCTACCGAACTAGCGGGCCTCACAGATACGCAGTATTTT.